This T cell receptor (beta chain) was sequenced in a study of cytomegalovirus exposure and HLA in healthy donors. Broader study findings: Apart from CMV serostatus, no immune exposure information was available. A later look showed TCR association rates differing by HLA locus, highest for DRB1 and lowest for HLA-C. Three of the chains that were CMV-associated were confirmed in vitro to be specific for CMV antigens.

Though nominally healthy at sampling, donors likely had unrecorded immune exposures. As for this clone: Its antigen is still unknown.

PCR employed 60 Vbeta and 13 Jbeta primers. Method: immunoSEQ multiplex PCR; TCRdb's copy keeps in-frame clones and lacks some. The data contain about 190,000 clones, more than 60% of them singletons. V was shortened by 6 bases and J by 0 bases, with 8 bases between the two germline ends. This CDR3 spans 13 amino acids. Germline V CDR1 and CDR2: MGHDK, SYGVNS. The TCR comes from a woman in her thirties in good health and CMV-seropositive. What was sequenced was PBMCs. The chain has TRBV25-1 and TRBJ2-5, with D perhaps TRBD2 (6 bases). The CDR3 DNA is TGTGCCAGCAGGAGGGACTACCAAGAGACCCAGTACTTC. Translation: CASRRDYQETQYF.